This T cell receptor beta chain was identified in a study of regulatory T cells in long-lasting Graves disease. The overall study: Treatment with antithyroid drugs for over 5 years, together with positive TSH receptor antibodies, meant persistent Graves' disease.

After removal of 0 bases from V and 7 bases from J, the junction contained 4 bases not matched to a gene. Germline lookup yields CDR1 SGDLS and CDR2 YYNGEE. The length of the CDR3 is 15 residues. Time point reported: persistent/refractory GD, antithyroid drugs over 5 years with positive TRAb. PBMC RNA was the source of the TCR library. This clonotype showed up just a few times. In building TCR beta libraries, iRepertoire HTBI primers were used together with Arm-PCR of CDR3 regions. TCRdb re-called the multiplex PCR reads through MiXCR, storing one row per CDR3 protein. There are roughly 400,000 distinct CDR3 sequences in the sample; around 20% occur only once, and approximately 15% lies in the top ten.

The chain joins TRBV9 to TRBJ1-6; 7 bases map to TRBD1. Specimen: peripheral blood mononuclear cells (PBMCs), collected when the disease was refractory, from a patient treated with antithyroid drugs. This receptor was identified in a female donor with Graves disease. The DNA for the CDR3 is TGTGCCAGCAGCGTAGCGGGACAGATGAATTCACCCCTCCACTTT. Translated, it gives CASSVAGQMNSPLHF.